One sample yielded the 7 T cell receptor beta chains listed below, sequenced in a study of T-cell memory formation after mild COVID-19. TCRdb called the 5' RACE reads again in MiXCR, with one record for every CDR3 protein. The sample carries over 450,000 distinct CDR3 sequences, around 20% recorded once. The sample comprised PBMCs or a T cell subset sorted from them (not recorded which). These TCRs come from an adult woman who had mild COVID-19 (a few samples of this study predate the infection). Cell type and time point are not known.

The rearrangement links TRBV12-3 or TRBV12-4 to TRBJ2-3, with 15 bases matching TRBD2. Trimming removed 6 bases from V and 13 bases from J; junction bases left unmatched: 5. This CDR3 is built from 13 residues. The CDR3 loop is CASSRGTSGGKYF. The DNA of the CDR3 is TGTGCCAGCAGCCGCGGGACTAGCGGGGGGAAGTATTTT.

This chain links TRBV6-5 with TRBJ2-3; D is uncertain. The V end was cut by 4 bases, the J end by 2 bases, with 10 bases between. From germline, CDR1 is MNHEY and CDR2 SVGAGI. The CDR3 consists of 14 residues. The CDR3 sequence is CASSSDFLTDTQYF. The CDR3 DNA reads TGTGCCAGCAGTTCGGATTTCCTCACAGATACGCAGTATTTT.

The chain combines TRBV29-1 with TRBJ2-5; either TRBD1 or TRBD2 may fit D (5 bases each). CDR1 and CDR2 from the germline V gene are SQVTM and ANQGSEA. This CDR3 has 12 residues. Trimming cost V 0 bases and J 3 bases, with 5 bases left between them. The CDR3 here is CSVEEGEETQYF. CDR3 in DNA: TGCAGCGTTGAAGAGGGGGAAGAGACCCAGTACTTC. Complete variable domain (other parts from reference TRBV29-1 and TRBJ2-5): SAVISQKPSRDICQRGTSLTIQCQVDSQVTMMFWYRQQPGQSLTLIATANQGSEATYESGFVIDKFPISRPNLTFSTLTVSNMSPEDSSIYLCSVEEGEETQYFGPGTRLLVL.

This clonotype appeared a few times. The chain carries TRBV6-5 and TRBJ2-7; D possibly corresponds to TRBD1 (5 bases). This CDR3 comprises 16 residues. CDR1 is MNHEY, CDR2 SVGAGI, per germline. V was trimmed by 5 bases and J by 7 bases, leaving 24 bases between them. CDR3 in amino acids: CASSPQGAFRKGEQYF. The DNA of the CDR3 is TGTGCCAGCAGTCCCCAAGGGGCCTTTCGAAAGGGGGAGCAGTACTTC.

This clonotype was picked up many times. V usage is TRBV12-3 or TRBV12-4 and J usage is TRBJ2-1; 7 bases line up with TRBD1. V lost 5 bases and J lost 5; bases outside the gene matches: 3. This CDR3 is 13 amino acids long. The CDR3 bases are TGTGCCAGCAGTCCCGACAGGGACAATGAGCAGTTCTTC. Residues: CASSPDRDNEQFF.

Comment on this clonotype: Germline is not matched at one junction end, which may reflect a read error. The chain carries TRBV30 and TRBJ2-1; 12 bases agree with TRBD2. From germline, CDR1 is GTSNPN and CDR2 SVGIG (reference sequence). CDR3 length: 18 amino acids. The CDR3, as DNA: TGTGCCTGGAGTGGACTTTGGCTAGCGGGAGGGTCCTACAATGAGCAGTTATTC. It yields the protein CAWSGLWLAGGSYNEQLF.

The table lists this clonotype with a few counts. V usage is TRBV19 and J usage is TRBJ2-4; D not certain. Between the trimmed V and J ends, which lost 5 bases and 6 bases, there was a span of 5 bases. Per germline, CDR1 LNHDA and CDR2 SQIVND (reference sequence). The CDR3 has 11 amino acids. DNA for the CDR3: TGTGCCAGTAGTGCCGGAAACATTCAGTACTTC. Protein: CASSAGNIQYF.